This TCR beta chain is drawn from a study of identical twins. Study-wide findings and caveats: The analysis was cross-sectional rather than longitudinal within donors. Abundant beta clonotypes from cord blood had fewer insertions, unlike memory repertoires, which showed none. Partly confounded zero-insertion analyses could result from invariant MAIT and iNKT cells.

From germline, CDR1 is SQVTM and CDR2 ANQGSEA. The V and J ends lost 4 bases and 7 bases, in that order; junction bases with no gene match: 8. The CDR3 has 13 amino acids. TCRdb analysed the 5' RACE reads with MiXCR anew, one entry per CDR3 protein. This table has approximately 260,000 distinct CDR3 sequences, over 11% appearing once. This clonotype was observed at least ten times. What it binds is not known. Sequenced material: memory (CD45RO+) T cells sorted from blood. The V call is TRBV29-1, the J call TRBJ2-7, with 9 bases aligning to TRBD2. The TCR was taken from a woman under 30 in good health. The chain's CDR3 is CSVVLAGGREQYF. In DNA form, the CDR3 reads TGCAGCGTTGTCTTGGCGGGAGGGAGGGAGCAGTACTTC.